This TCR beta chain was documented in a study of T cell repertoires in cytomegalovirus infection. About the research overall: The study used recently identified HLA-C-restricted and well-studied HLA-B-restricted CMV epitopes.

Broader study findings: Based on cumulative public TCR beta family frequency, carriers of CMV plus the relevant HLA were identified. Dominating the ex vivo response were TCR beta clonotypes that were CMV-specific and HLA-C-restricted.

TCRdb re-called the reads with MiXCR, one entry per CDR3 protein. The sample holds about half a million distinct CDR3 sequences; about 33% are singletons and the top ten take roughly 16%. This clonotype was seen a handful of times. Its antigen remains unidentified. Material: cultured PBMCs, obtained from culture after CMV antigen stimulation. The sequence came from a human donor in good health (CMV status not recorded). Some clones in this sample may be carry-over from other donors' samples.

CDR3 sequence reads: CASSNRDRVNEQFF. The DNA for the CDR3 is TGTGCCAGCAGCAACCGGGACAGGGTGAATGAGCAGTTCTTC. V usage is TRBV11-1 and J usage is TRBJ2-1; 9 positions agree with TRBD1. Germline CDR1 SGHAT, CDR2 FQDESV (reference sequence). V trimming: 5 bases; J trimming: 7 bases; junction bases outside the gene matches: 6. This CDR3 is built from 14 residues.